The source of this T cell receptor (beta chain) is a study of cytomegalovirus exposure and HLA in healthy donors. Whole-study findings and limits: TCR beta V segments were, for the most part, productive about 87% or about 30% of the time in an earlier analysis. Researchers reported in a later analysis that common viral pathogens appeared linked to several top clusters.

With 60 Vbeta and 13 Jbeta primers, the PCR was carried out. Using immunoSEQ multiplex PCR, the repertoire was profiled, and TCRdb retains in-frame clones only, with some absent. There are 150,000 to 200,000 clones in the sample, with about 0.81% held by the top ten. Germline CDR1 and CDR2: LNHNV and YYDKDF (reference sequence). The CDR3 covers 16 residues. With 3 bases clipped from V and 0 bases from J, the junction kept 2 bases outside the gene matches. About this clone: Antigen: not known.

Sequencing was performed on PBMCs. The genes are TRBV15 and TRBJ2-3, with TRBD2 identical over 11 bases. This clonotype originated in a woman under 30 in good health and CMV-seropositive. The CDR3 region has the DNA TGTGCCACCAGCAGGGGACTAGCGGATAGCACAGATACGCAGTATTTT. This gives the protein CATSRGLADSTDTQYF.